Presented here are 15 T cell receptor beta chains from one specimen sequenced in a study of Graves' ophthalmopathy and Graves' hyperthyroidism. Amplification from RNA transcripts yielded the TCR beta CDR3 regions. After a first-round RT-PCR with HTBI primers, a second-round multiplex PCR was run. TCRdb processed the multiplex PCR reads anew with MiXCR; each CDR3 protein has one entry. The sample lists about 150,000 distinct CDR3 sequences; around two fifths were seen once. The sample taken for sequencing was peripheral blood. The origin of the receptors is a woman in her thirties or forties with Graves' ophthalmopathy.

This clonotype was seen many times. The rearrangement uses TRBV30 and TRBJ1-3; unclear D gene. The CDR3 extends over 13 amino acids. Germline assignment: CDR1 GTSNPN and CDR2 SVGIG (reference sequence). Trimming stripped 2 bases from V and 2 bases from J, with 7 bases between. DNA of the CDR3: TGTGCCTGGAGTCAAGGGACTGGAAACACCATATATTTT. Amino acid sequence: CAWSQGTGNTIYF.

This chain uses TRBV12-3 or TRBV12-4 with TRBJ1-6; D call uncertain. V dropped 3 bases and J dropped 7 bases, with 10 bases sitting between them. This CDR3 spans 14 amino acids. The CDR3 reads CASSLWQMNSPLHF. CDR3 nucleotides: TGTGCCAGCAGTTTGTGGCAGATGAATTCACCCCTCCACTTT.

This clonotype was detected many times. The V call is TRBV20-1, the J call TRBJ2-7, with a possible D match to TRBD1 (6 bases). Trimming took off 3 bases at V and 3 bases at J, with 21 bases between the two ends. The CDR3 covers 16 residues. Germline values: CDR1 DFQATT, CDR2 SNEGSKA (reference sequence). Here the CDR3 DNA reads TGCAGTGCTAGTAGTTTACGTCGGACAGATGACTACGAGCAGTACTTC. The encoded protein is CSASSLRRTDDYEQYF.

The DNA for the CDR3 is TGTGCCAGCAGTTTGGCTACAGGGTGGAATCAGCCCCAGCATTTT. Its protein product is CASSLATGWNQPQHF. The rearrangement joins TRBV6-9 to TRBJ1-5, with a weak D call TRBD1 (6 bases). The germline V gene has CDR1 MNHGY and CDR2 SVAAGI. This CDR3 is 15 amino acids long. V was clipped by 4 bases and J by 4 bases, with 14 bases between them.

This clonotype was observed a few times. This rearrangement joins TRBV11-3 to TRBJ1-6; D is unresolved. Per the germline V gene, CDR1 is SGHNT and CDR2 is YENEEA. The CDR3 contains 14 residues. Trimming stripped 1 base from V and 10 bases from J, with 11 bases between. CDR3 amino acids: CASSLGGFDSPLHF. As DNA, the CDR3 is TGTGCCAGCAGCTTAGGAGGGTTCGACTCACCCCTCCACTTT.

The table lists this clonotype with many counts. The chain recombines TRBV6-5 with TRBJ1-1, with D possibly matching TRBD1 (5 bases). Germline V gene sequence: CDR1 MNHEY, CDR2 SVGAGI. The CDR3 has 15 amino acids. Trimming shortened V by 0 bases and J by 0 bases, and 8 bases separated the two germline ends. Written as DNA, the CDR3 is TGTGCCAGCAGTTACTCGGGGGTTTTGAACACTGAAGCTTTCTTT. Translation: CASSYSGVLNTEAFF.

CDR3 protein: CASSERRGRVNSPLHF. The CDR3 bases are TGTGCCAGCAGTGAACGAAGGGGGCGCGTTAATTCACCCCTCCACTTT. The V gene is TRBV6-1, the J gene TRBJ1-6, with 7 nucleotides matching TRBD1. The ends lost 2 bases at V and 6 bases at J; junction bases unmatched: 7. In germline, CDR1 is MNHNS, CDR2 SASEGT. This CDR3 is 16 amino acids long.

Here the CDR3 reads CASSLSRLGEQPQHF. CDR3 nucleotide sequence: TGTGCCAGCAGTTTATCTCGGCTGGGGGAACAGCCCCAGCATTTT. The V and J genes are TRBV28 and TRBJ1-5, with D perhaps TRBD1 (5 bases). CDR1 and CDR2 (germline): MDHEN, SYDVKM. This CDR3 contains 15 residues. V shed 1 base and J shed 7 bases, with 14 bases lying between them.

The chain employs TRBV7-9 and TRBJ1-2; 10 bases are a match to TRBD1. The CDR3 contains 14 residues. Germline lookup yields CDR1 SEHNR and CDR2 FQNEAQ (reference sequence). V was pared by 6 bases and J by 2 bases, with 3 bases of the junction left unmatched. CDR3 in amino acids: CASSRDRGNYGYTF. The DNA for the CDR3 is TGTGCCAGCAGTCGGGACAGGGGAAACTATGGCTACACCTTC.

This clonotype was seen many times. Mismatch with germline at one junction end may stem from a read error. The gene calls are TRBV9 and TRBJ2-5, with 10 positions matching TRBD2. Germline V gene lookup returns CDR1 SGDLS and CDR2 YYNGEE. The CDR3 sequence is 16 residues long. CDR3 DNA: TGTGCCAGCAGCGTAGGCGAGGCTAGCGGGAGAGAGGCCCAGTACTTC. Its translation: CASSVGEASGREAQYF. The full variable domain, rest sourced from reference TRBV9 and TRBJ2-5, is DSGVTQTPKHLITATGQRVTLRCSPRSGDLSVYWYQQSLDQGLQFLIQYYNGEERAKGNILERFSAQQFPDLHSELNLSSLELGDSALYFCASSVGEASGREAQYFGPGTRLLVL.

This clonotype was detected many times. The chain links TRBV12-3 or TRBV12-4 to TRBJ1-6; D is uncertain. This CDR3 comprises 12 residues. Trimming cost V 3 bases and J 7 bases, with 4 bases left between them. The CDR3 loop is CASSFRNSPLHF. The CDR3, as DNA: TGTGCCAGCAGTTTCAGGAATTCACCCCTCCACTTT.

The V and J genes are TRBV12-3 or TRBV12-4 and TRBJ1-1; 7 bases fit TRBD1. This CDR3 is built from 14 residues. Trimming cost V 2 bases and J 4 bases; bases outside gene matches: 4. DNA for the CDR3: TGTGCCAGCAGTTTAAGACAGGGCGCCACTGAAGCTTTCTTT. Its protein is CASSLRQGATEAFF.

This clonotype came up many times. The V call is TRBV6-5, the J call TRBJ2-7; the match to TRBD1 covers 8 bases. Germline trimming cut 1 base from V and 1 base from J; bases unmatched to any gene: 3. The CDR3 totals 15 residues. Germline V gives CDR1 MNHEY, CDR2 SVGAGI. The CDR3 spells CASSYYQGASYEQYF. CDR3 DNA: TGTGCCAGCAGTTACTACCAGGGGGCTTCCTACGAGCAGTACTTC.

This clonotype was detected many times. The V gene is TRBV4-2, the J gene TRBJ1-2; 9 bases map to TRBD1. V was clipped by 4 bases and J by 6 bases; unmatched bases: 6. The CDR3 extends over 14 amino acids. Looked up from germline, CDR1 is LGHNA and CDR2 is YNFKEQ. CDR3 region: CASSPLRTGDGYTF. Here the CDR3 DNA reads TGTGCCAGCAGCCCCCTAAGGACAGGGGATGGCTACACCTTC.

The gene calls are TRBV7-2 and TRBJ1-6; D is uncertain. The CDR3 loop spans 16 amino acids. Germline assignment: CDR1 SGHTA and CDR2 FQGNSA. Between the trimmed V and J ends, which lost 1 base and 9 bases, there was a span of 16 bases. CDR3 residues: CASSLEHGVMSSPLHF. The DNA of the CDR3 is TGTGCCAGCAGCTTAGAACACGGGGTAATGAGTTCACCCCTCCACTTT.